The sequence of this T cell receptor beta chain was determined in a study of shared clonotypes between healthy human individuals. Study-wide results and limits: For sorted subsets, rarefaction showed incomplete sequencing despite large depth.

Remarks on this clone: The antigen is undetermined.

The CD4+ fraction was divided into a CD45RA+ naive subset and a CD45RA-negative memory subset. Clones were read by immunoSEQ multiplex PCR, and TCRdb kept only the in-frame ones, dropping some. The data show over a million clones, over 95% seen once. CDR1 PRHDT and CDR2 FYEKMQ come from the germline V gene (reference sequence). Trimming took off 4 bases at V and 3 bases at J, with 15 bases between the two ends. The CDR3 covers 15 residues. The sequenced sample consisted of naive CD4+ T cells sorted from blood. Stated subset: CD45RA+ positively selected. The clonotype comes from a man aged 25 to 45 in good health. The J gene is TRBJ1-1, the V gene TRBV13; no definite D call. Written as DNA, the CDR3 is TGTGCCAGCAGCTCTGCTCGGGTGGGAGACACTGAAGCTTTCTTT. Translation: CASSSARVGDTEAFF.